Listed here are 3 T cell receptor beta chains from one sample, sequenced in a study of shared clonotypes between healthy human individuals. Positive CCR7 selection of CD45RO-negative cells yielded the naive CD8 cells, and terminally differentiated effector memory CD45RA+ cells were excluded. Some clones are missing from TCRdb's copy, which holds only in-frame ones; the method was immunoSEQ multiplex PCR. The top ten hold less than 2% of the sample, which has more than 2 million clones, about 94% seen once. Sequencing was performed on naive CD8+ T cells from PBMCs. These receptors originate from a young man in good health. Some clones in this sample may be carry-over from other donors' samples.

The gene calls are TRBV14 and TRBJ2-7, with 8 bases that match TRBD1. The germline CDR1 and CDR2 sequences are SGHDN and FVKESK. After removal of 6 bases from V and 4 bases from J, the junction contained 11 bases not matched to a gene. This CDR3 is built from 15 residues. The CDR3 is CASRHKTGAKYEQYF. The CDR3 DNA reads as TGTGCCAGCAGACATAAGACAGGGGCAAAATACGAGCAGTACTTC.

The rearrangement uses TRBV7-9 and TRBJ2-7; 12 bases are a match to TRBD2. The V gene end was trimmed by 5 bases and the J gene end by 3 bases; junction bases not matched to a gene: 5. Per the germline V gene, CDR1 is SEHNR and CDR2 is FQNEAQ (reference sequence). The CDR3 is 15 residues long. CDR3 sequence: CASSHRTSGNYEQYF. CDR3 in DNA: TGTGCCAGCAGCCACCGGACTAGCGGGAACTACGAGCAGTACTTC.

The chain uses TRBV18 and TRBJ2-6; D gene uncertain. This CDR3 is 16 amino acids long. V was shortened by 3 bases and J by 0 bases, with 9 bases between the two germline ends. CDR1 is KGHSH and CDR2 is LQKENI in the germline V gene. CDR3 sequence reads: CASSPGKLSGANVLTF. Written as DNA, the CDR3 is TGTGCCAGCTCACCTGGCAAGCTCTCTGGGGCCAACGTCCTGACTTTC.